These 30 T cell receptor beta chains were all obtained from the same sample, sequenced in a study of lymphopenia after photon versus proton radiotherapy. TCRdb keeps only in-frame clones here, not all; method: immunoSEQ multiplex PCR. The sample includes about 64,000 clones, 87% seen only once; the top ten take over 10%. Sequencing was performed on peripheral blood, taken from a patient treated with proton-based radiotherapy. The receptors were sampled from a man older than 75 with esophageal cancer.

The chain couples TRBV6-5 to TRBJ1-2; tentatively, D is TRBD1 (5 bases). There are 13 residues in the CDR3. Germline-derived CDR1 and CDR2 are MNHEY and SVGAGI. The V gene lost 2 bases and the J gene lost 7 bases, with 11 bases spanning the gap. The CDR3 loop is CASSYIGAGGYTF. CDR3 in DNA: TGTGCCAGCAGTTACATAGGGGCAGGTGGCTACACCTTC.

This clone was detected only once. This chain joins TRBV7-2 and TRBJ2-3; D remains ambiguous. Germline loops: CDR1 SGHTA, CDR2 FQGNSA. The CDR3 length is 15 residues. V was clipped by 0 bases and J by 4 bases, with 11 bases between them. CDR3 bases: TGTGCCAGCAGCTTAGCGCTGGGCGCGGCAGATACGCAGTATTTT. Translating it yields CASSLALGAADTQYF.

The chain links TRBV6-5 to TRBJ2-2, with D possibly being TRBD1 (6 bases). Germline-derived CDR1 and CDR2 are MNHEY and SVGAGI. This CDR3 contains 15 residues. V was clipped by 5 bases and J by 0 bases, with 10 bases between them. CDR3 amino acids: CASSRTGPNTGELFF. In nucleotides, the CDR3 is TGTGCCAGCAGTCGAACAGGGCCGAACACCGGGGAGCTGTTTTTT.

The CDR3 here is CASSQGGLAPYNEQFF. CDR3 bases: TGCGCCAGCAGCCAAGGAGGACTAGCCCCCTACAATGAGCAGTTCTTC. The rearrangement uses TRBV4-3 and TRBJ2-1; 8 bases are shared with TRBD2. J was trimmed by 2 bases and V by 1 base; bases with no gene match: 4. This CDR3 is 16 amino acids long. CDR1 and CDR2 (germline): LGHNA, YSLEER.

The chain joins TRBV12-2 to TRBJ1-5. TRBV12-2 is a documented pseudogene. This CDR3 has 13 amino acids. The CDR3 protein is CASRLSGGQPQHF. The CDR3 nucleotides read TGTGCAAGTCGCCTGTCCGGGGGTCAGCCCCAGCATTTT.

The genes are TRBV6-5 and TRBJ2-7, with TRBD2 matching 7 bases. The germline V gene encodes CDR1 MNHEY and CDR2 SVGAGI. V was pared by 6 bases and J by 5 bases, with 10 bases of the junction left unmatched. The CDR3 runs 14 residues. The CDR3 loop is CASRMDGEGHEQYF. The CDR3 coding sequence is TGTGCCAGCAGGATGGATGGGGAGGGCCACGAGCAGTACTTC.

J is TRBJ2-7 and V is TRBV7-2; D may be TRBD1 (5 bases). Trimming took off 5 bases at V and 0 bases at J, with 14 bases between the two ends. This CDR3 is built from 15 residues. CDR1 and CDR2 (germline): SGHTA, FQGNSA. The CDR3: CASSPRQRLSYEQYF. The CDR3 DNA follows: TGTGCCAGCAGCCCCCGACAGAGGCTCTCCTACGAGCAGTACTTC.

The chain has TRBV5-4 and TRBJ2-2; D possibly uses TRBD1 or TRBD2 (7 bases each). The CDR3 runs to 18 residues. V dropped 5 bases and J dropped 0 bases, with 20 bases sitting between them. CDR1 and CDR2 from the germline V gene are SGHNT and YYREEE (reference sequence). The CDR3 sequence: CASSSGGVAGANTGELFF. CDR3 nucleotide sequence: TGTGCCAGCAGTTCAGGGGGAGTTGCGGGAGCGAACACCGGGGAGCTGTTTTTT.

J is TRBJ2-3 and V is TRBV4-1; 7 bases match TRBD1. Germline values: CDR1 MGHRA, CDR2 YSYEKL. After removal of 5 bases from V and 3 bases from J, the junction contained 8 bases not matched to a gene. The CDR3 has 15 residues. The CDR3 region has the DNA TGCGCCAGCAGCTACCTCCACAGGGGAACAGATACGCAGTATTTT. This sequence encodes CASSYLHRGTDTQYF.

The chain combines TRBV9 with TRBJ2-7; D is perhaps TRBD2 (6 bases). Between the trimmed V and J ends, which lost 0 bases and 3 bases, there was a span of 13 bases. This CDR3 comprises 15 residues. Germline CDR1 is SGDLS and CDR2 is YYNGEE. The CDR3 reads CASSVDYKRVYEQYF. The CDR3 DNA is TGTGCCAGCAGCGTAGATTATAAGCGGGTCTACGAGCAGTACTTC.

CDR3 loop: CASSYSGSGDYGYTF. The CDR3 bases are TGTGCCAGCAGTTACTCGGGTTCCGGGGACTATGGCTACACCTTC. The V and J genes are TRBV6-5 and TRBJ1-2; D unclear. Germline CDR1 and CDR2: MNHEY and SVGAGI. This CDR3 has 15 residues. The V gene lost 0 bases and the J gene lost 3 bases, with 11 bases spanning the gap.

This CDR3 is CASSVALGTGYNEQFF. The CDR3 nucleotides are TGTGCCAGCAGCGTAGCACTAGGGACAGGCTACAATGAGCAGTTCTTC. The chain employs TRBV9 and TRBJ2-1; 8 nucleotides agree with TRBD1. Trimming removed 0 bases from V and 3 bases from J; junction bases left unmatched: 5. The CDR3 length is 16 residues. Germline lookup yields CDR1 SGDLS and CDR2 YYNGEE. The variable domain in full, completed from reference TRBV9 and TRBJ2-1, reads DSGVTQTPKHLITATGQRVTLRCSPRSGDLSVYWYQQSLDQGLQFLIQYYNGEERAKGNILERFSAQQFPDLHSELNLSSLELGDSALYFCASSVALGTGYNEQFFGPGTRLTVL.

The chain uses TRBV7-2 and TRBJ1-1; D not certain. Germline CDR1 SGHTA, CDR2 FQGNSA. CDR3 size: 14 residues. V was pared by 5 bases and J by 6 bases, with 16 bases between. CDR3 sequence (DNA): TGTGCCAGCAGCACCTCCCAGGTTCTGCCTGAAGCTTTCTTT. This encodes CASSTSQVLPEAFF.

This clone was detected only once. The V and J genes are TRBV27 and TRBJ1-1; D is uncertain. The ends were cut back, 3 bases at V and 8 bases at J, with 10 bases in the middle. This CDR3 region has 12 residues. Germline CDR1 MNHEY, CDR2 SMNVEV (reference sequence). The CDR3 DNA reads TGTGCCAGCAGTTTTTATCCGGGGGAAGCTTTCTTT. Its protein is CASSFYPGEAFF.

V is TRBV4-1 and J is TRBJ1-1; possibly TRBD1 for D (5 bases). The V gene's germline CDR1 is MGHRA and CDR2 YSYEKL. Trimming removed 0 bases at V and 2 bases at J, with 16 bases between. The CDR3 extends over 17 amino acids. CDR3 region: CASSQDRHTGVNTEAFF. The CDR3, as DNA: TGCGCCAGCAGCCAAGATCGGCATACAGGCGTTAACACTGAAGCTTTCTTT.

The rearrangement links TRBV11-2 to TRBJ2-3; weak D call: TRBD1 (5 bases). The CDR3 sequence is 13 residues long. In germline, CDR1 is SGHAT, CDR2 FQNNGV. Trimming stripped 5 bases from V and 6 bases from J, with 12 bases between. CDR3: CASSPRGYDTQYF. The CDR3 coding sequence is TGTGCCAGCAGCCCTAGGGGCTACGATACGCAGTATTTT.

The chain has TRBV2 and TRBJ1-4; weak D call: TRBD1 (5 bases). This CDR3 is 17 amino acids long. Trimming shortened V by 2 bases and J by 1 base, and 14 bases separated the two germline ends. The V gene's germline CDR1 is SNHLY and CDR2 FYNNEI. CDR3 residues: CASSELGVGGTNEKLFF. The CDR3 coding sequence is TGTGCCAGCAGTGAATTGGGGGTAGGAGGAACTAATGAAAAACTGTTTTTT.

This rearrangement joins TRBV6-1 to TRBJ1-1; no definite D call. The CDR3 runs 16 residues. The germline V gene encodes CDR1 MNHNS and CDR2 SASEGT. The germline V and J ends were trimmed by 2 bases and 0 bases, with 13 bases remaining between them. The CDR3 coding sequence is TGTGCCAGCAGTGAATGGACCCCGGGCATGAACACTGAAGCTTTCTTT. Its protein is CASSEWTPGMNTEAFF.

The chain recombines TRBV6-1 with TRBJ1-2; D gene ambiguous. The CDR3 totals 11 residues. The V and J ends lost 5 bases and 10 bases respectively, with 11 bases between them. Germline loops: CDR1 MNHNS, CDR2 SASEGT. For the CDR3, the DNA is TGTGCCAGCAGTTACGGAGGATTCTACACCTTC. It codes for CASSYGGFYTF.

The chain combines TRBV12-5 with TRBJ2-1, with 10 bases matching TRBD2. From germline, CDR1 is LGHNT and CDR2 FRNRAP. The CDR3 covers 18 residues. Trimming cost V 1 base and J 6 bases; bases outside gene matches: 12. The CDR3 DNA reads TGTGCTAGTGGTTTGGGCGCTCCGGGACTAGCGACCTCCAATGAGCAGTTCTTC. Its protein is CASGLGAPGLATSNEQFF. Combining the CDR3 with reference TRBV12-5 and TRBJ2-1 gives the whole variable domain DARVTQTPRHKVTEMGQEVTMRCQPILGHNTVFWYRQTMMQGLELLAYFRNRAPLDDSGMPKDRFSAEMPDATLATLKIQPSEPRDSAVYFCASGLGAPGLATSNEQFFGPGTRLTVL.

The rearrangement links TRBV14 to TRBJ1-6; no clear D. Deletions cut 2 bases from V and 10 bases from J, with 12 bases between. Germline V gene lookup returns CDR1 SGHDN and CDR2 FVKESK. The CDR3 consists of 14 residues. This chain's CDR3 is CASSQPYMGSPLHF. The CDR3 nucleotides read TGTGCCAGCAGCCAACCCTATATGGGGTCACCCCTCCACTTT. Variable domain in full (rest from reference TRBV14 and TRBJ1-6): EAGVTQFPSHSVIEKGQTVTLRCDPISGHDNLYWYRRVMGKEIKFLLHFVKESKQDESGMPNNRFLAERTGGTYSTLKVQPAELEDSGVYFCASSQPYMGSPLHFGNGTRLTVT.

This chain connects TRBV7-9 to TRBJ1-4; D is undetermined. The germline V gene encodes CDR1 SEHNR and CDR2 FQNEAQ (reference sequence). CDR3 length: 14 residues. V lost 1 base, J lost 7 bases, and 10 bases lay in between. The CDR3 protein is CASSLDLTLEKLFF. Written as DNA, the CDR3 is TGTGCCAGCAGCTTAGATCTTACTCTTGAAAAACTGTTTTTT.

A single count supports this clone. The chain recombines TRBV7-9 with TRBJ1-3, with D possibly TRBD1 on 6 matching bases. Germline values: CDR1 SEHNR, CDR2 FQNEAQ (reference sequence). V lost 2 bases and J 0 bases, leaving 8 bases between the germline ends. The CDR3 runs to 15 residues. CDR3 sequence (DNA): TGTGCCAGCAGCTTAAGGGGGAGCTCTGGAAACACCATATATTTT. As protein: CASSLRGSSGNTIYF.

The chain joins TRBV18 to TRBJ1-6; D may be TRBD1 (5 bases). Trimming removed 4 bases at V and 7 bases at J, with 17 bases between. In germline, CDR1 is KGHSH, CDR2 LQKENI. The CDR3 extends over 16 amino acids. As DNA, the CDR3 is TGTGCCAGCTCACTTACACGACAGAGCTCCAATTCACCCCTCCACTTT. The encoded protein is CASSLTRQSSNSPLHF. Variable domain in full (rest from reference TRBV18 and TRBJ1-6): NAGVMQNPRHLVRRRGQEARLRCSPMKGHSHVYWYRQLPEEGLKFMVYLQKENIIDESGMPKERFSAEFPKEGPSILRIQQVVRGDSAAYFCASSLTRQSSNSPLHFGNGTRLTVT.

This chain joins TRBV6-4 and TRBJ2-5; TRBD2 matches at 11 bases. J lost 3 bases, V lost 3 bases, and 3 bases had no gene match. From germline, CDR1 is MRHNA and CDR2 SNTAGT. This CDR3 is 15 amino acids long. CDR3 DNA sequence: TGTGCCAGCAGTGAACTAGCGGGGGTTAAAGAGACCCAGTACTTC. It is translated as CASSELAGVKETQYF.

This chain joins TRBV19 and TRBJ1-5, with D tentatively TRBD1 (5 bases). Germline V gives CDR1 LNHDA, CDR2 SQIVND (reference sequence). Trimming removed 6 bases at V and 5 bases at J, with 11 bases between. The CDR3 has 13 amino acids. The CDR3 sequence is CASSREKDQPQHF. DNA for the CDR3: TGTGCCAGTAGCAGGGAGAAAGATCAGCCCCAGCATTTT.

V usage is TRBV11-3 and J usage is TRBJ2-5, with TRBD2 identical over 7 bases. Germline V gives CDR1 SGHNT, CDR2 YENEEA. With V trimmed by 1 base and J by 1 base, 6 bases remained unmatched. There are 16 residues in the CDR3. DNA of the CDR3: TGTGCCAGCAGCTTAGGGGGAGGGGAACCCCAAGAGACCCAGTACTTC. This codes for CASSLGGGEPQETQYF. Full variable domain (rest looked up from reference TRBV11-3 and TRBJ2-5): EAGVVQSPRYKIIEKKQPVAFWCNPISGHNTLYWYLQNLGQGPELLIRYENEEAVDDSQLPKDRFSAERLKGVDSTLKIQPAELGDSAVYLCASSLGGGEPQETQYFGPGTRLLVL.

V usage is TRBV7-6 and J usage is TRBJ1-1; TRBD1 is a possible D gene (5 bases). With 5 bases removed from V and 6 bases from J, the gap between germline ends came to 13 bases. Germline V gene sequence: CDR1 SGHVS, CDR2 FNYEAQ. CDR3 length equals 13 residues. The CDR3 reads CASSEHRGAEAFF. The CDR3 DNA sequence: TGTGCCAGCAGCGAACACCGGGGCGCTGAAGCTTTCTTT.

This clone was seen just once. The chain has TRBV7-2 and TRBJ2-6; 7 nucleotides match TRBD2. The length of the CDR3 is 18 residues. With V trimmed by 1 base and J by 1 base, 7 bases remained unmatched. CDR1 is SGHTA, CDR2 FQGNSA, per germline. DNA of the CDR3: TGTGCCAGCAGCTTAGATGGACTAGTGGGATCTGGGGCCAACGTCCTGACTTTC. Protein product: CASSLDGLVGSGANVLTF.

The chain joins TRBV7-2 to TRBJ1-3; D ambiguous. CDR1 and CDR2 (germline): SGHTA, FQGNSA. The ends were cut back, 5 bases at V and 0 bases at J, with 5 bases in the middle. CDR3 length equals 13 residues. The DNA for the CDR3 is TGTGCCAGCAGCCTAGGCTCTGGAAACACCATATATTTT. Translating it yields CASSLGSGNTIYF.